This T cell receptor beta chain stems from a study of identical twins. Whole-study results and caveats: Within cord blood, abundant beta clonotypes carried fewer insertions, but memory repertoires showed no such trend.

TCRdb ran MiXCR on the 5' RACE reads and lists one entry per CDR3 protein. The table shows about 520,000 distinct CDR3 sequences, with about 20% occurring only once. The CDR3 runs to 16 residues. V dropped 2 bases and J dropped 4 bases, with 17 bases sitting between them. In germline, CDR1 is LGHDT, CDR2 YNNKEL (reference sequence). This clonotype has just a few counts. Its antigen is undetermined. These sequences were also reported in another study, on T cells expressing NK-cell markers. That report notes: According to the study, TCR beta repertoires originated from sorted CD3+CD56+NKG2C+, CD3+CD56+NKG2C- and CD3+CD56-NKG2C+ T cells.

This chain uses TRBV3-1 with TRBJ2-5; the D gene is possibly TRBD1 (5 bases). The source is a woman aged 18-30 years in good health. The sample was CD4+ T cells sorted from blood. CDR3 loop: CASSQRALGARETQYF. As DNA, the CDR3 is TGTGCCAGCAGCCAAAGGGCCCTAGGGGCGAGAGAGACCCAGTACTTC.